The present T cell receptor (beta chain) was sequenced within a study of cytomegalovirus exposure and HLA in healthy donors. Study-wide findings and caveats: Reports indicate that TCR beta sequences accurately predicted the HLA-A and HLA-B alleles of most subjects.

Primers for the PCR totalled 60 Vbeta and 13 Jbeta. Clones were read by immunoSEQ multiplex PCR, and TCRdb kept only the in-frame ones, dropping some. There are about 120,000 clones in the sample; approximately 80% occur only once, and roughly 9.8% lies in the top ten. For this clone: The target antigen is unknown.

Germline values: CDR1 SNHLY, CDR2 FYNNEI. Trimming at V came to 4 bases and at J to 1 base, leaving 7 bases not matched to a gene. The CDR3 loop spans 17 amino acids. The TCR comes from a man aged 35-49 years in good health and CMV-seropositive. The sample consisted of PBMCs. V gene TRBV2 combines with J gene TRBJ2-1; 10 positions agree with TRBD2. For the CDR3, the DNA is TGTGCCAGCAGTGGGGTTAGCGGGGGGTGGTCCTACAATGAGCAGTTCTTC. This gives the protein CASSGVSGGWSYNEQFF.